The 7 T cell receptor beta chains presented below share a single source sample, sequenced in a study of T cells in Graves' hyperthyroidism and ophthalmopathy. RNA transcripts were the template for amplifying TCR beta CDR3 regions. When the TCR CDR3 underwent first-round RT-PCR, the HTBI primer set was used. A single record per CDR3 protein comes from TCRdb applying MiXCR to the multiplex PCR reads. The data hold around 350,000 distinct CDR3 sequences, with 19% observed a single time. Source material: blood. Receptor source: a woman aged 18-29 years with Graves' hyperthyroidism.

CDR3 DNA: TGTGCCAGCATGCTATCCGGGGCCAACGTCCTGACTTTC. Translated, it gives CASMLSGANVLTF. The V call is TRBV12-3 or TRBV12-4, the J call TRBJ2-6, with D uncertain. The V and J ends lost 7 bases and 4 bases respectively, with 8 bases between them. The CDR3 sequence is 13 residues long.

This clonotype was recorded many times. The gene calls are TRBV24-1 and TRBJ1-1; the D is unclear. The V gene lost 3 bases and the J gene lost 5 bases, with 6 bases spanning the gap. Per germline, CDR1 KGHDR and CDR2 SFDVKD. The CDR3 has 12 residues. Here the CDR3 DNA reads TGTGCCACCAGTGATGGGCTTACTGAAGCTTTCTTT. Translated: CATSDGLTEAFF.

On this clonotype itself: It is likely a read error, because the conserved phenylalanine at the end of the CDR3 is missing. The DNA is omitted, as the CDR3 cannot be located on it reliably, and the CDR3 follows TCRdb's listing. The V call is TRBV6-4, the J call TRBJ2-6; TRBD2, the table's D call, lacks a check against the DNA. The CDR3 has 16 residues if both end residues are counted. Looked up from germline, CDR1 is MRHNA and CDR2 is SNTAGT. This chain's CDR3 is CASSDSGGVGANVLTL.

This clonotype appeared many times. The V and J genes are TRBV6-1 and TRBJ1-2, with unresolved D. V lost 3 bases and J lost 7, with 9 bases in between. CDR1 and CDR2 (germline): MNHNS, SASEGT. The CDR3 extends over 12 amino acids. The CDR3 coding sequence is TGTGCCAGCAGTGACCCCCACCGTGGCTACACCTTC. Its translation is CASSDPHRGYTF.

This clonotype was seen ten or more times. The rearrangement uses TRBV12-3 or TRBV12-4 and TRBJ2-7; TRBD2 matches 8 bases. Unmatched junction bases numbered 6, after V lost 6 bases and J lost 5 bases. This CDR3 has 13 amino acids. CDR3 region: CASSHGTRDEQYF. CDR3 nucleotides: TGTGCCAGCAGCCATGGGACTAGGGACGAGCAGTACTTC.

This clonotype rates as medium-sized. The rearrangement links TRBV6-5 to TRBJ2-7; no definite D call. CDR1 is MNHEY and CDR2 is SVGAGI in the germline V gene. The CDR3 is made up of 12 amino acids. Trimming took 6 bases from V and 2 from J, leaving 8 bases between them. The DNA of the CDR3 is TGTGCCAGCAGCGTCGATCCCTACGAGCAGTACTTC. Its protein product is CASSVDPYEQYF.

This clonotype was seen repeatedly, ten times or more. V usage is TRBV15 and J usage is TRBJ2-5; TRBD1 or TRBD2 may be the D gene (6 bases each). The germline V gene encodes CDR1 LNHNV and CDR2 YYDKDF (reference sequence). This CDR3 has 15 amino acids. V gave up 2 bases and J gave up 6 bases, with 16 bases separating them. The CDR3 nucleotides read TGTGCCACCAGCAGATTAATGGGGGGCATGAAGACCCAGTACTTC. Translation: CATSRLMGGMKTQYF.